The 9 T cell receptor beta chains below come from one sample, sequenced in a study of blood T cells in healthy people across ages. For the second PCR, which ran for 7 to 11 cycles, a sample-barcoded 5' primer and a J-beta primer mix were used. TCRdb fed the 5' RACE reads into MiXCR, producing one record per CDR3 protein. The top ten clones hold around a fifth of a sample with some 920,000 distinct CDR3 sequences, roughly 51% of them seen once. Input material: blood. The receptor set was obtained from a woman aged 55-70 years in good health.

V usage is TRBV12-3 or TRBV12-4 and J usage is TRBJ2-2, with TRBD2 matching over 12 bases. CDR3 length: 16 residues. J was trimmed by 7 bases and V by 3 bases; bases with no gene match: 6. This CDR3 is CASSFGLAGTGGELFF. The CDR3 region has the DNA TGTGCCAGCAGTTTTGGACTAGCGGGGACGGGCGGGGAGCTGTTTTTT.

A few counts support this clonotype. This sequence joins TRBV6-1 and TRBJ2-3; D is ambiguous. Germline CDR1 reads MNHNS; CDR2 reads SASEGT. The CDR3 is 18 amino acids. Trimming removed 5 bases from V and 2 bases from J, with 23 bases in between. CDR3 in DNA: TGTGCCAGCAGTCAATCCCTCGGTCCCACAGAGTACACAGATACGCAGTATTTT. It encodes CASSQSLGPTEYTDTQYF.

The chain has TRBV5-6 and TRBJ2-3; TRBD2 is a possible D gene (6 bases). V dropped 0 bases and J dropped 0 bases, with 14 bases sitting between them. CDR1 is SGHDT, CDR2 YYEEEE, per germline. The length of the CDR3 is 17 residues. DNA of the CDR3: TGTGCCAGCAGCTTGGATTTCGGGGGATCTAGCACAGATACGCAGTATTTT. It translates to CASSLDFGGSSTDTQYF.

This clonotype was detected once. This chain connects TRBV10-3 to TRBJ2-5; D unclear. Germline V gene sequence: CDR1 ENHRY, CDR2 SYGVKD. CDR3 size: 15 residues. Trimming pared 1 base from V and 1 base from J, leaving 10 bases between. CDR3: CAISEWLEGQETQYF. In DNA, the CDR3 is TGTGCCATCAGTGAGTGGCTAGAAGGCCAAGAGACCCAGTACTTC.

This clonotype has a handful of counts. V usage is TRBV6-1 and J usage is TRBJ2-7; maybe TRBD1 (5 bases). Looked up from germline, CDR1 is MNHNS and CDR2 is SASEGT. CDR3 length equals 14 residues. Trimming took 5 bases from V and 2 from J, leaving 13 bases between them. The CDR3 DNA sequence: TGTGCCAGCAGTCAAAACAGGATTGCCTACGAGCAGTACTTC. This encodes CASSQNRIAYEQYF.

This clonotype is a singleton in its sample. One end of the junction varies from germline; a read error may be responsible. This chain joins TRBV7-2 and TRBJ1-6; D remains unclear. Looked up from germline, CDR1 is SGHTA and CDR2 is FQGNSA. The length of the CDR3 is 13 residues. Written as DNA, the CDR3 is TGTGCCTGCAGCTTACATCTTGATTCACCCCTCCACTTT. Protein: CACSLHLDSPLHF.

This chain uses TRBV9 with TRBJ2-4; TRBD2 agrees at 8 bases. The DNA matches TRBJ2-7 better at its end, which makes the J call doubtful. Germline loops: CDR1 SGDLS, CDR2 YYNGEE. The CDR3 spans 15 residues. CDR3 bases: TGTGCCAGCAGCCCTCATCCGGGAGGGACCTACGAGCAGTACTTC. This encodes CASSPHPGGTYEQYF.

The chain is built from TRBV6-2 or TRBV6-3 and TRBJ2-4; 8 positions match TRBD2. There are 19 residues in the CDR3. V trimming: 0 bases; J trimming: 4 bases; junction bases outside the gene matches: 14. The germline V gene has CDR1 MNHEY and CDR2 SVGEGT. The CDR3: CASSYSPLAEVYEKNIQYF. As DNA, the CDR3 is TGTGCCAGCAGTTACTCCCCACTAGCGGAAGTGTACGAGAAAAACATTCAGTACTTC.

V usage is TRBV12-5 and J usage is TRBJ2-7; D may be TRBD1 (6 bases). CDR3 length equals 13 residues. V lost 6 bases and J lost 0, with 9 bases in between. Per the germline V gene, CDR1 is LGHNT and CDR2 is FRNRAP. The CDR3 DNA reads TGTGCTAGTGGCCGGGACACCTCCTACGAGCAGTACTTC. Translation gives CASGRDTSYEQYF.